This paragraph covers one TCR beta chain sequence. This CDR3 spans 17 amino acids. V lost 5 bases to trimming and J lost 4 bases; unmatched junction nucleotides: 10. Germline lookup yields CDR1 SEHNR and CDR2 FQNEAQ (reference sequence). These data belong to a study of cytomegalovirus exposure and HLA in healthy donors. The primer mix had 60 Vbeta and 13 Jbeta primers. Libraries were prepared by immunoSEQ multiplex PCR; TCRdb keeps only in-frame clonotypes and omits some of them. This sample has about 220,000 clones; approximately 82% occur once, and the top ten carry 0.63%. V is TRBV7-9 and J is TRBJ2-1; the match to TRBD2 covers 11 bases. The material sequenced was PBMCs. This receptor was taken from a man aged 18-30 years in good health and CMV-seronegative. The CDR3 DNA sequence: TGTGCCAGCAGCACCGGGCGGGGACTAGCGGATTACAATGAGCAGTTCTTC. It translates to CASSTGRGLADYNEQFF.